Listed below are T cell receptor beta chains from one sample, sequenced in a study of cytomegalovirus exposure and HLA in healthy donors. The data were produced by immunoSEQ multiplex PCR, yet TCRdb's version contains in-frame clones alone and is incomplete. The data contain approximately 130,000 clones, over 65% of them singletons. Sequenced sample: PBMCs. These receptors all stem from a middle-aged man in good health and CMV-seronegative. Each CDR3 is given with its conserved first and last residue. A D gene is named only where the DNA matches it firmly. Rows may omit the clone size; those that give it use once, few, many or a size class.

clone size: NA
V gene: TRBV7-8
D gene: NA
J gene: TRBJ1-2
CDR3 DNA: TGTGCCAGCAGCAACAGCCCTAACTATGGCTACACCTTC
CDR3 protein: CASSNSPNYGYTF

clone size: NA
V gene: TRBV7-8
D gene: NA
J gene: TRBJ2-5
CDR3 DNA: TGTGCCAGCAGCTCGGGGGACGAAGAGACCCAGTACTTC
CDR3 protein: CASSSGDEETQYF

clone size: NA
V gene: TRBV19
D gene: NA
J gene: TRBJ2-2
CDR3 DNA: TGTGCCAGTAGTAGACTAGTTTCCGGGGAGCTGTTTTTT
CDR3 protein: CASSRLVSGELFF

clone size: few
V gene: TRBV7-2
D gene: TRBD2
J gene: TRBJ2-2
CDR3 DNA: TGTGCCAGCAGCCGGAGAAGGACTAGTTCCGGGGAGCTGTTTTTT
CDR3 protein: CASSRRRTSSGELFF

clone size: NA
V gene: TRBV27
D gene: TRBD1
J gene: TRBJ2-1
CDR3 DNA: TGTGCCAGCAGTTTATATGGGACAGAGATGTACAATGAGCAGTTCTTC
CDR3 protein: CASSLYGTEMYNEQFF

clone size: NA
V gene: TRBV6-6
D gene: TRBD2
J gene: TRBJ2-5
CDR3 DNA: TGTGCCAGCAGCCCCCTAGCGGGAGCGGGAGAGACCCAGTACTTC
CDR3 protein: CASSPLAGAGETQYF

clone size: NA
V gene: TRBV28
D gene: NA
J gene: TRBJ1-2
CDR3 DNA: TGTGCCAGCAGTTTCAGCGGGTCAGTTAACTATGGCTACACCTTC
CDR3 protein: CASSFSGSVNYGYTF

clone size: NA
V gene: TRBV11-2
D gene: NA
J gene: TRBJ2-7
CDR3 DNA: TGTGCCAGCAGCGACAGGAGGAGCTCCTACGAGCAGTACTTC
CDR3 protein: CASSDRRSSYEQYF

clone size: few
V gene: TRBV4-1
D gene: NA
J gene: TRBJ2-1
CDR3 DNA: TGCGCCAGCAGCCAATGGGGGACTGAGAATGAGCAGTTCTTC
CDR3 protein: CASSQWGTENEQFF

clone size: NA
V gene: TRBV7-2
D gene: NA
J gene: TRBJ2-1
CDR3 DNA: TGTGCCAGCAGCTCTGGCGGAAGCAATGAGCAGTTCTTC
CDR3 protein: CASSSGGSNEQFF

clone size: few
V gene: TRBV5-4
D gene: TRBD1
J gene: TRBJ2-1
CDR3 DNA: TGTGCCAGCAGCTTGGGACACCTCGGACAGGGGGCCTACAATGAGCAGTTCTTC
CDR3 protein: CASSLGHLGQGAYNEQFF

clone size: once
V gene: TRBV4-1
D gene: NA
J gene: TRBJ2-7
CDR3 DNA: TGCGCCAGCAGCCAAGATGACAGGCTAAACGAGCAGTACTTC
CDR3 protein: CASSQDDRLNEQYF

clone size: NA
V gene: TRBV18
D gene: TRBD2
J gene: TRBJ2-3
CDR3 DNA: TGTGCCAGCTCACCACTGAGCGGGAGGACTAACACAGATACGCAGTATTTT
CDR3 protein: CASSPLSGRTNTDTQYF

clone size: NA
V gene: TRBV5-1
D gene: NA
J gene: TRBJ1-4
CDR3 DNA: TGCGCCAGCAGCTTGTGGGGAGGCCCATATGAAAAACTGTTTTTT
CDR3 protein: CASSLWGGPYEKLFF

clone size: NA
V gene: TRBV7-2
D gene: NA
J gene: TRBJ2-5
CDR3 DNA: TGTGCCAGCGGCAGACAGGTCCAAGAGACCCAGTACTTC
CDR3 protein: CASGRQVQETQYF

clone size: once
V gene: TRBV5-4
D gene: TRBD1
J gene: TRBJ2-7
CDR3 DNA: TGTGCCAGCAGCCAAAACAGGGGTGCCTACGAGCAGTACTTC
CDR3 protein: CASSQNRGAYEQYF

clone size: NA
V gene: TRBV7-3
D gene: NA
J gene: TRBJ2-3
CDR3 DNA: TGTGCCAGCAGCTTAACCAGGGTAACAGATACGCAGTATTTT
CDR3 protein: CASSLTRVTDTQYF

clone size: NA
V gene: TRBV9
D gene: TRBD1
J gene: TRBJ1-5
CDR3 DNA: TGTGCCAGCAGCGTAACAGGGGGCAATCAGCCCCAGCATTTT
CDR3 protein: CASSVTGGNQPQHF

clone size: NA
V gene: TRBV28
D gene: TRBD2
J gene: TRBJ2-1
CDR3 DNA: TGTGCCAGCAGTCCATGGACTAGCGGGAATTATGAGCAGTTCTTC
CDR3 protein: CASSPWTSGNYEQFF

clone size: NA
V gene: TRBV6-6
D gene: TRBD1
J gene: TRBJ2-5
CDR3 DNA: TGTGCCAGCCGGCCGGGACAGGCAGAGACCCAGTACTTC
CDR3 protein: CASRPGQAETQYF

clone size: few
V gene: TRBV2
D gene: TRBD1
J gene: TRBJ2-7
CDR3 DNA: TGTGCCAGCAGTGAATTAACAGGGGTTACCTACGAGCAGTACTTC
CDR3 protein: CASSELTGVTYEQYF

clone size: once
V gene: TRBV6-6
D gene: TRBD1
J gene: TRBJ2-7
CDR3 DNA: TGTGCCAGCAGGAGCCTCCGGACAGGGACAGAGCAGTACTTC
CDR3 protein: CASRSLRTGTEQYF

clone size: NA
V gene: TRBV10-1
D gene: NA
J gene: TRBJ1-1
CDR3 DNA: TGCGCCAGCAGTGCCGTCGGTAACACTGAAGCTTTCTTT
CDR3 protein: CASSAVGNTEAFF

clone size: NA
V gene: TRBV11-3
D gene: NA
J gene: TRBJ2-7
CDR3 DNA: TGTGCCAGCAGCTTAGTTTTCAGGGGATCCTACGAGCAGTACTTC
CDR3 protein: CASSLVFRGSYEQYF

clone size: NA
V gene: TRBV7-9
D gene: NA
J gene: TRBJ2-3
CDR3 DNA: TGTGCCAGCAACTCTTTCGGGAGCAGCACAGATACGCAGTATTTT
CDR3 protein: CASNSFGSSTDTQYF

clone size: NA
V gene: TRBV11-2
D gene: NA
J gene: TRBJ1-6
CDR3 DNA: TGTGCCAGCAGCTTAGATGTGGGATTCAGGGATTCACCCCTCCACTTT
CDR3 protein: CASSLDVGFRDSPLHF

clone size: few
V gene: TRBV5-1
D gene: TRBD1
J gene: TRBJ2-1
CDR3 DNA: TGCGCCAGCAGCGCGGGGACAGGCCTTTACAATGAGCAGTTCTTC
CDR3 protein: CASSAGTGLYNEQFF

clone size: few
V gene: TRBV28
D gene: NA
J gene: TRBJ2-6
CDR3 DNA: TGTGCCAGCAGTTTATCTCGGAGCTCTGGGGCCAACGTCCTGACTTTC
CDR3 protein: CASSLSRSSGANVLTF

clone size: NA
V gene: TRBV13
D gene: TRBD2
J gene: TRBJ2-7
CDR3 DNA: TGTGCCAGCAGCTCGGGACTACAGTCCTACGAGCAGTACTTC
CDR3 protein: CASSSGLQSYEQYF

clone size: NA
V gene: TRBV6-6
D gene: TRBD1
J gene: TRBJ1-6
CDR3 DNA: TGTGCCAGCAGGACCGGGGACAGGGCGGATTCACCCCTCCACTTT
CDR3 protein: CASRTGDRADSPLHF

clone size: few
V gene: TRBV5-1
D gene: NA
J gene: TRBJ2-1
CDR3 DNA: TGCGCCAGCGGACGGGAGCAGTATGAGCAGTTCTTC
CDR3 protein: CASGREQYEQFF

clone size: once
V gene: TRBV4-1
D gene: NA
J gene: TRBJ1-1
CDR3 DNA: TGCGCCAGCAGCCACCCCGGGACAACGAACACTGAAGCTTTCTTT
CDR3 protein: CASSHPGTTNTEAFF

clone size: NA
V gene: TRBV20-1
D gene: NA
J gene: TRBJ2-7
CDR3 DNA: TGCAGTGCTAGGACAAACTACGAGCAGTACTTC
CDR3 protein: CSARTNYEQYF

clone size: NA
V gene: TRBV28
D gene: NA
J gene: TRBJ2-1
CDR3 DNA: TGTGCCAGCGTGAGCTCCTACAATGAGCAGTTCTTC
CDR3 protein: CASVSSYNEQFF

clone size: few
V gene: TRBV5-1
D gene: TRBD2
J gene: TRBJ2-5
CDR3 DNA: TGCGCCAGCAGCCCGGGGACTACCTCCGAGACCCAGTACTTC
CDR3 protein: CASSPGTTSETQYF

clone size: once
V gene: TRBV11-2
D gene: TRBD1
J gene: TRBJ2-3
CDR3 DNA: TGTGCCAGCAGCTCAGGACAGGAAGATACGCAGTATTTT
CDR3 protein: CASSSGQEDTQYF

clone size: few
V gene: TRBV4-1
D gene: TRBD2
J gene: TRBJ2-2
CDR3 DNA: TGCGCCAGCAGCCAAGAGGGCGGGAGGGAGGCCGGGGAGCTGTTTTTT
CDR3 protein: CASSQEGGREAGELFF

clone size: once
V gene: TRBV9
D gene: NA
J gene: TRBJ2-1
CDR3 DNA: TGTGCCAGCAGCGTGGATTATGGGAGATTTGTGGATGAGCAGTTCTTC
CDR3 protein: CASSVDYGRFVDEQFF

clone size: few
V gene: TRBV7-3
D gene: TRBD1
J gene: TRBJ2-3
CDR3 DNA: TGTGCCAGCAGCCCCCTAGGACAGGGGGCGGCAGATACGCAGTATTTT
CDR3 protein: CASSPLGQGAADTQYF

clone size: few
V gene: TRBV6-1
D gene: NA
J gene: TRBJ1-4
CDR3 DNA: TGTGCCAGCAGTGAAAGTCTCAGCAGCGTAAATGAAAAACTGTTTTTT
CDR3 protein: CASSESLSSVNEKLFF

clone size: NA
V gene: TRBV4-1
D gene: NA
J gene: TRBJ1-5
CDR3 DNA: TGCGCCAGCAGCCAAGGGTTGCAGGGTGTTAATCAGCCCCAGCATTTT
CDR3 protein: CASSQGLQGVNQPQHF

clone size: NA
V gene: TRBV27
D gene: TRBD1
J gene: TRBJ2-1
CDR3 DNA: TGTGCCAGCAGTTTAGGGGACAGGGGAAACAATGAGCAGTTCTTC
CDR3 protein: CASSLGDRGNNEQFF

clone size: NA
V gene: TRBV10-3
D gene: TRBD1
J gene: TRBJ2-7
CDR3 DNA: TGTGCCACCGCTACGACAGGGGACAACGAGCAGTACTTC
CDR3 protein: CATATTGDNEQYF

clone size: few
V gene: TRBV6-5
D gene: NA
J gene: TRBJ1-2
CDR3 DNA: TGTGCCAGCAGTTACTCGGGGGGGAACTATGGCTACACCTTC
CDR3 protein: CASSYSGGNYGYTF

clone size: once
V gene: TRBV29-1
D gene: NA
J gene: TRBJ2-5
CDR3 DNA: TGCAGCGTTGAAAACCCCACATCGACAGGACACCAAGAGACCCAGTACTTC
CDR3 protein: CSVENPTSTGHQETQYF

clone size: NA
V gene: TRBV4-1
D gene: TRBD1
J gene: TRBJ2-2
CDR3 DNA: TGCGCCAGCAGCTCAACACGGGACAGGGGATGGACCGGGGAGCTGTTTTTT
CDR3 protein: CASSSTRDRGWTGELFF

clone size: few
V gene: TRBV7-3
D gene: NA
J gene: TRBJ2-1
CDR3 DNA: TGTGCCAGCAGCTTTGCTGCTAGCGCGGCCTACAATGAGCAGTTCTTC
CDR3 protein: CASSFAASAAYNEQFF

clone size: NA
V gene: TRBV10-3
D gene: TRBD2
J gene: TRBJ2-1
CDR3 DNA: TGTGCCATCAGTGAGTCTCGGGGCGGACTAGCGGGAAGATCTGGTGAGCAGTTCTTC
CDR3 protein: CAISESRGGLAGRSGEQFF

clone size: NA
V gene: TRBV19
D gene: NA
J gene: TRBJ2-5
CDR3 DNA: TGTGCCAGTAGTATAGTGGTGGTTGCGGATAAAGAGACCCAGTACTTC
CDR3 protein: CASSIVVVADKETQYF

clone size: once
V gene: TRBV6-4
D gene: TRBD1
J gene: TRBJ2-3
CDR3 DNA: TGTGCCAGCAGTGGTCAGGGGGCTGGAGATACGCAGTATTTT
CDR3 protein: CASSGQGAGDTQYF